What follows are 10 T cell receptor beta chains derived from one specimen sequenced in a study of cytomegalovirus exposure and HLA in healthy donors. Vbeta (60) and Jbeta (13) primers were used in the PCR. The repertoire was sequenced with immunoSEQ multiplex PCR; TCRdb's copy has only in-frame clones and lacks some. The sample gives roughly 130,000 clones, 80% to 85% of which show up once; approximately 1.2% is in the top ten. The sequencing input was PBMCs. Receptors originate from a male donor in good health and CMV-seropositive.

In this sample, this clone turned up a few times. The chain links TRBV9 to TRBJ1-1; D gene uncertain. The CDR3 spans 14 residues. CDR1 and CDR2 from the germline V gene are SGDLS and YYNGEE. The germline V and J ends were trimmed by 3 bases and 6 bases, with 15 bases remaining between them. The CDR3 coding sequence is TGTGCCAGCAGCGCCTCCCCGCGGAGGGCTGAAGCTTTCTTT. Its protein is CASSASPRRAEAFF.

This chain connects TRBV13 to TRBJ2-7, with 16 bases aligning to TRBD2. Germline values: CDR1 PRHDT, CDR2 FYEKMQ (reference sequence). CDR3 size: 17 residues. J was trimmed by 3 bases and V by 5 bases; bases with no gene match: 7. CDR3 residues: CASSAEGLAGGNYEQYF. The CDR3 bases are TGTGCCAGCAGCGCTGAGGGACTAGCGGGAGGGAACTACGAGCAGTACTTC. Combining the CDR3 with reference TRBV13 and TRBJ2-7 gives the whole variable domain AAGVIQSPRHLIKEKRETATLKCYPIPRHDTVYWYQQGPGQDPQFLISFYEKMQSDKGSIPDRFSAQQFSDYHSELNMSSLELGDSALYFCASSAEGLAGGNYEQYFGPGTRLTVT.

The chain combines TRBV29-1 with TRBJ2-1, with TRBD2 as a possible D gene (5 bases). Between the trimmed V and J ends, which lost 4 bases and 2 bases, there was a span of 12 bases. Germline loops: CDR1 SQVTM, CDR2 ANQGSEA. The CDR3 loop spans 14 amino acids. The CDR3 bases are TGCAGCGTTGTGGGCGGGCCTCCCTACAATGAGCAGTTCTTC. It translates to CSVVGGPPYNEQFF.

This chain joins TRBV15 and TRBJ2-1; D is ambiguous. Trimming took off 0 bases at V and 6 bases at J, with 21 bases between the two ends. CDR1 is LNHNV and CDR2 is YYDKDF in the germline V gene (reference sequence). The CDR3 length is 18 residues. In DNA, the CDR3 is TGTGCCACCAGCAGAGATCAATTTCATGGGCTTAATTCCAATGAGCAGTTCTTC. This sequence encodes CATSRDQFHGLNSNEQFF.

About this clone itself: The germline gene is not matched at one end of the junction; a read error may be the cause. This rearrangement joins TRBV7-9 to TRBJ1-1; TRBD1 matches at 7 bases. Germline V lookup: CDR1 SEHNR, CDR2 FQNEAQ (reference sequence). The CDR3 contains 12 residues. The CDR3 nucleotides read TGTTCCAGCAGCCCCCAGACAGGGAAGCCTTTCTTT. This encodes CSSSPQTGKPFF.

The chain employs TRBV11-3 and TRBJ2-3, with D possibly matching TRBD2 (5 bases). Per germline, CDR1 SGHNT and CDR2 YENEEA. This CDR3 comprises 14 residues. Trimming took off 5 bases at V and 0 bases at J, with 9 bases between the two ends. CDR3 region: CASSPRGSTDTQYF. The CDR3 DNA sequence: TGTGCCAGCAGCCCACGGGGTAGCACAGATACGCAGTATTTT.

The rearrangement joins TRBV6-1 to TRBJ2-3; 16 bases match TRBD2. Germline CDR1 is MNHNS and CDR2 is SASEGT. This CDR3 comprises 15 residues. V shed 7 bases, J shed 5 bases, and the junction held 3 bases outside the gene matches. The CDR3 spells CASKGTSGGGDTQYF. CDR3 nucleotide sequence: TGTGCCAGCAAAGGGACTAGCGGGGGGGGAGATACGCAGTATTTT.

The V gene is TRBV6-1, the J gene TRBJ2-1; the match to TRBD2 covers 13 bases. With V trimmed by 6 bases and J by 10 bases, 9 bases remained unmatched. The germline V gene has CDR1 MNHNS and CDR2 SASEGT. The CDR3 is 15 amino acids. The CDR3 DNA sequence: TGTGCCAGCAGCGATTGGACTAGCGGGAGTAACGAGCAGTTCTTC. Translation: CASSDWTSGSNEQFF.

The V call is TRBV27, the J call TRBJ2-7; 8 bases agree with TRBD1. V lost 4 bases and J lost 7; bases outside the gene matches: 9. The CDR3 totals 14 residues. Germline-derived CDR1 and CDR2 are MNHEY and SMNVEV (reference sequence). The DNA of the CDR3 is TGTGCCAGCAGTTCAGGACAGGGAGTGAGTGAGCAGTACTTC. It is translated as CASSSGQGVSEQYF.

The chain carries TRBV6-5 and TRBJ1-6; the D is unclear. There are 14 residues in the CDR3. Germline V lookup: CDR1 MNHEY, CDR2 SVGAGI. V was pared by 4 bases and J by 7 bases, with 11 bases between. CDR3 in amino acids: CASSSNGPNSPLHF. The CDR3 coding sequence is TGTGCCAGCAGTTCAAATGGGCCCAATTCACCCCTCCACTTT.